One sample yielded the 27 T cell receptor beta chains listed below, sequenced in a study of cytomegalovirus exposure and HLA in healthy donors. PCR primers comprised 60 Vbeta and 13 Jbeta primers. The table came from immunoSEQ multiplex PCR; TCRdb's copy has only in-frame clones and leaves some out. The table records about 69,000 clones, about 73% of them present only once. The sample consisted of PBMCs. The receptor set was obtained from a woman aged 25-40 years in good health and CMV-seronegative.

V usage is TRBV30 and J usage is TRBJ1-1; 9 bases agree with TRBD1. This CDR3 is 13 amino acids long. Trimming took 0 bases from V and 4 from J; bases not matched to a gene: 0. Germline V gene lookup returns CDR1 GTSNPN and CDR2 SVGIG (reference sequence). CDR3 residues: CAWSVQGATEAFF. The CDR3 region has the DNA TGTGCCTGGAGTGTACAGGGGGCCACTGAAGCTTTCTTT.

The J gene is TRBJ1-2, the V gene TRBV6-6; 10 nucleotides agree with TRBD1. V shed 5 bases, J shed 3 bases, and the junction held 6 bases outside the gene matches. This CDR3 comprises 15 residues. CDR1 is MNHNY and CDR2 is SVGAGI in the germline V gene (reference sequence). The CDR3 DNA reads TGTGCCAGCAGTAAAACGACAGGGGGCGACTATGGCTACACCTTC. Its translation: CASSKTTGGDYGYTF.

This clone was counted a few times. The chain has TRBV30 and TRBJ1-5; D is perhaps TRBD1 (6 bases). Trimming shortened V by 1 base and J by 4 bases, and 8 bases separated the two germline ends. Germline CDR1 is GTSNPN and CDR2 is SVGIG (reference sequence). The CDR3 is made up of 13 amino acids. CDR3 amino acids: CAWSGQGNQPQHF. The CDR3 coding sequence is TGTGCCTGGAGTGGGCAGGGGAATCAGCCCCAGCATTTT.

This clone was found a few times. V usage is TRBV6-4 and J usage is TRBJ2-5; 9 bases fit TRBD2. The CDR3 spans 19 residues. Unmatched junction bases numbered 15, after V lost 2 bases and J lost 2 bases. In germline, CDR1 is MRHNA, CDR2 SNTAGT. Here the CDR3 reads CASSDRSAGGRVLQETQYF. The CDR3 DNA sequence: TGTGCCAGCAGTGACAGGAGTGCGGGGGGGCGAGTATTGCAAGAGACCCAGTACTTC.

This clone showed up just a few times. This chain joins TRBV10-3 and TRBJ2-1, with 9 bases lining up with TRBD2. The J segment lost 7 bases and the V segment lost 0 bases, leaving 13 bases of the junction unmatched. The CDR3 is made up of 18 amino acids. The germline CDR1 and CDR2 sequences are ENHRY and SYGVKD. CDR3: CAISESRYERGAWNEQFF. The DNA for the CDR3 is TGTGCCATCAGTGAGTCTAGGTATGAGCGGGGGGCCTGGAATGAGCAGTTCTTC.

The chain links TRBV2 to TRBJ1-1; TRBD1 agrees at 9 bases. The CDR3 runs to 13 residues. V was clipped by 6 bases and J by 4 bases; unmatched bases: 3. The V gene's germline CDR1 is SNHLY and CDR2 FYNNEI. DNA for the CDR3: TGTGCCAGCAGGGGACAGGGCAGCACTGAAGCTTTCTTT. It codes for CASRGQGSTEAFF.

The rearrangement uses TRBV7-3 and TRBJ2-2, with 8 bases matching TRBD2. V lost 5 bases and J lost 2; bases outside the gene matches: 7. Germline values: CDR1 SGHTA, CDR2 FQGTGA. This CDR3 spans 16 amino acids. CDR3 loop: CASSASGGYNTGELFF. The CDR3 bases are TGTGCCAGCAGCGCCAGCGGGGGCTACAACACCGGGGAGCTGTTTTTT.

This clone was seen a single time. The rearrangement joins TRBV6-6 to TRBJ1-2; no firm D call. From germline, CDR1 is MNHNY and CDR2 SVGAGI (reference sequence). Trimming shortened V by 8 bases and J by 6 bases, and 7 bases separated the two germline ends. The CDR3 length is 10 residues. In nucleotides, the CDR3 is TGTGCCAGCCTCGAGGATGGCTACACCTTC. Translating gives CASLEDGYTF.

This clone was observed a handful of times. The genes are TRBV5-1 and TRBJ2-3; 11 bases map to TRBD2. Germline V gene data show CDR1 as SGHRS and CDR2 as YFSETQ. The CDR3 contains 14 residues. V lost 5 bases and J lost 1; bases outside the gene matches: 0. The CDR3 sequence is CASRLAGGTDTQYF. DNA for the CDR3: TGCGCCAGCAGACTAGCGGGGGGCACAGATACGCAGTATTTT. The full variable domain, rest sourced from reference TRBV5-1 and TRBJ2-3, is KAGVTQTPRYLIKTRGQQVTLSCSPISGHRSVSWYQQTPGQGLQFLFEYFSETQRNKGNFPGRFSGRQFSNSRSEMNVSTLELGDSALYLCASRLAGGTDTQYFGPGTRLTVL.

V usage is TRBV5-6 and J usage is TRBJ2-5, with TRBD2 matching 15 bases. Trimming removed 2 bases from V and 2 bases from J; junction bases left unmatched: 4. This CDR3 spans 17 amino acids. The V gene's germline CDR1 is SGHDT and CDR2 YYEEEE. The CDR3 DNA reads TGTGCCAGCAGCTTAGGGGGACTAGCGGGGGGTCAAGAGACCCAGTACTTC. This codes for CASSLGGLAGGQETQYF.

The CDR3 protein is CASRVREGMKAGELFF. The CDR3 coding sequence is TGTGCCAGCCGTGTCAGGGAGGGTATGAAGGCCGGGGAGCTGTTTTTT. The rearrangement uses TRBV7-8 and TRBJ2-2, with 7 bases matching TRBD2. CDR3 length: 16 amino acids. CDR1 SGHVS and CDR2 FQNEAQ come from the germline V gene. V gave up 8 bases and J gave up 6 bases; unmatched junction bases: 15.

The chain carries TRBV30 and TRBJ1-1, with TRBD1 identical over 9 bases. This CDR3 has 17 amino acids. With 0 bases clipped from V and 2 bases from J, the junction kept 10 bases outside the gene matches. The V gene's germline CDR1 is GTSNPN and CDR2 SVGIG (reference sequence). Written as DNA, the CDR3 is TGTGCCTGGAGTGTCTATCCGGTGGGACAGGGTAACACTGAAGCTTTCTTT. As protein: CAWSVYPVGQGNTEAFF.

The rearrangement joins TRBV7-3 to TRBJ2-1; D uncertain. This CDR3 comprises 13 residues. The germline V gene has CDR1 SGHTA and CDR2 FQGTGA. V lost 4 bases and J 7 bases, leaving 11 bases between the germline ends. CDR3 loop: CASSSGAYNEQFF. Here the CDR3 DNA reads TGTGCCAGCAGCTCCGGAGCTTATAATGAGCAGTTCTTC.

The chain uses TRBV6-1 and TRBJ1-1; D is unclear. The germline V gene encodes CDR1 MNHNS and CDR2 SASEGT. V was shortened by 4 bases and J by 11 bases, with 23 bases between the two germline ends. The CDR3 length is 15 residues. CDR3 DNA sequence: TGTGCCAGCAGTGTCAGGTCGGAGGGTGGCCCTTGGGCTTTCTTT. It specifies CASSVRSEGGPWAFF.

The J gene is TRBJ2-1, the V gene TRBV19; TRBD1 agrees at 8 bases. The CDR3 totals 11 residues. J gave up 9 bases and V 11 bases, and 6 bases lay outside the gene matches. Germline V gene sequence: CDR1 LNHDA, CDR2 SQIVND (reference sequence). The CDR3 coding sequence is TGTGCCGTCGGTCAGGGGGCTGAGCAGTTCTTC. Its protein product is CAVGQGAEQFF.

The J gene is TRBJ1-5, the V gene TRBV6-1, with a weak D call TRBD1 (5 bases). V lost 2 bases, J lost 6 bases, and 11 bases lay in between. Germline lookup yields CDR1 MNHNS and CDR2 SASEGT. This CDR3 contains 14 residues. The CDR3 reads CASSEFRGSQPQHF. The CDR3 DNA reads as TGTGCCAGCAGTGAATTCCGGGGGAGTCAGCCCCAGCATTTT.

The rearrangement links TRBV5-6 to TRBJ1-2; D is perhaps TRBD1 (6 bases). V shed 4 bases and J shed 3 bases, with 19 bases lying between them. The CDR3 sequence is 16 residues long. The germline gives CDR1 SGHDT, CDR2 YYEEEE. CDR3 in amino acids: CASSGRDIPGYYGYTF. The DNA of the CDR3 is TGTGCCAGCAGCGGGAGGGACATCCCCGGCTACTATGGCTACACCTTC.

The V call is TRBV6-5, the J call TRBJ1-5; D not certain. CDR1 and CDR2 (germline): MNHEY, SVGAGI. CDR3 length: 14 amino acids. Between the trimmed V and J ends, which lost 8 bases and 0 bases, there was a span of 11 bases. The CDR3 spells CASSSGYSNQPQHF. The CDR3 DNA reads as TGTGCCAGCTCTAGCGGTTATAGCAATCAGCCCCAGCATTTT.

This rearrangement joins TRBV19 to TRBJ2-5, with a tentative D call TRBD2 (6 bases). The ends were cut back, 3 bases at V and 5 bases at J, with 10 bases in the middle. Germline V gene lookup returns CDR1 LNHDA and CDR2 SQIVND (reference sequence). The CDR3 length is 13 residues. In DNA form, the CDR3 reads TGTGCCAGTAGTATTCCGGGAGTGGAGACCCAGTACTTC. This translates into CASSIPGVETQYF.

The chain is built from TRBV5-4 and TRBJ1-2; weak D call: TRBD1 (5 bases). This CDR3 spans 14 amino acids. The germline V and J ends were trimmed by 7 bases and 1 base, with 14 bases remaining between them. Germline CDR1 is SGHNT and CDR2 is YYREEE (reference sequence). CDR3 sequence (DNA): TGTGCCAGCCTCCCGCGGGGGGGTAACTATGGCTACACCTTC. This sequence encodes CASLPRGGNYGYTF.

This clone appeared a few times. This chain connects TRBV4-3 to TRBJ1-3, with D possibly TRBD1 on 6 matching bases. The CDR3 sequence is 15 residues long. Trimming pared 4 bases from V and 3 bases from J, leaving 13 bases between. Germline CDR1 and CDR2: LGHNA and YSLEER. The CDR3 here is CASSPSRGRGNTIYF. CDR3 nucleotide sequence: TGCGCCAGCAGCCCTTCCAGGGGACGTGGAAACACCATATATTTT.

About this clone itself: The conserved final phenylalanine or tryptophan is absent from the CDR3, which likely points to a read error. The chain links TRBV6-1 to TRBJ1-5, with 10 bases fitting TRBD1. Germline loops: CDR1 MNHNS, CDR2 SASEGT. Trimming took 4 bases from V and 7 from J; bases not matched to a gene: 10. This CDR3 is 16 amino acids long. CDR3 amino acids: CASSVRGGTGEQPQHV. In nucleotides, the CDR3 is TGTGCCAGCAGTGTCCGAGGAGGGACAGGGGAACAGCCCCAGCATGTT.

This clone was counted between two and nine times. This chain connects TRBV30 to TRBJ2-1; maybe TRBD1 (5 bases). The CDR3 sequence is 17 residues long. The V and J ends lost 3 bases and 0 bases respectively, with 18 bases between them. CDR1 GTSNPN and CDR2 SVGIG come from the germline V gene (reference sequence). CDR3 nucleotide sequence: TGTGCCTGGAGCACCGCCCGGACATTCAACTCCTACAATGAGCAGTTCTTC. Amino acid sequence: CAWSTARTFNSYNEQFF.

This clone was seen only a few times. Because it lacks the conserved phenylalanine or tryptophan at the end, this CDR3 is likely a read error. Other DNA sequences in this specimen translate into the identical CDR3. The chain carries TRBV30 and TRBJ1-1; the D gene is possibly TRBD1 (6 bases). Germline lookup yields CDR1 GTSNPN and CDR2 SVGIG (reference sequence). The length of the CDR3 is 13 residues. This chain's CDR3 is CAWSAGVWADAFC. The CDR3, as DNA: TGTGCCTGGTCCGCAGGGGTTTGGGCTGACGCTTTCTGT.

The chain recombines TRBV19 with TRBJ1-5; D is perhaps TRBD1 (6 bases). Germline V gene data show CDR1 as LNHDA and CDR2 as SQIVND (reference sequence). The V gene lost 7 bases and the J gene lost 2 bases, with 15 bases spanning the gap. CDR3 length equals 15 residues. The CDR3 sequence is CASTQGGGGNQPQHF. The DNA for the CDR3 is TGTGCCAGTACCCAAGGCGGGGGCGGCAATCAGCCCCAGCATTTT.

The table lists this clone with a count of one. The V and J genes are TRBV7-3 and TRBJ2-3; tentatively, D is TRBD2 (7 bases). This CDR3 spans 15 amino acids. The V gene's germline CDR1 is SGHTA and CDR2 FQGTGA. V gave up 5 bases and J gave up 5 bases, with 17 bases separating them. CDR3 sequence: CASSPGWGGRDTQYF. CDR3 sequence (DNA): TGTGCCAGCAGCCCGGGTTGGGGGGGCAGAGATACGCAGTATTTT.

This clone was observed a handful of times. The chain combines TRBV7-8 with TRBJ1-5; 8 bases are a match to TRBD1. V trimming: 5 bases; J trimming: 2 bases; junction bases outside the gene matches: 11. CDR1 and CDR2 (germline): SGHVS, FQNEAQ. The CDR3 runs to 17 residues. The CDR3 loop is CASSPRGDRRGNQPQHF. CDR3 sequence (DNA): TGTGCCAGCAGCCCCCGAGGGGACAGGAGGGGCAATCAGCCCCAGCATTTT.